This TCR beta chain was found in a study of T cells in Graves' hyperthyroidism and ophthalmopathy. Study-wide findings and caveats: In the blood, most expanded thyroid clonotypes above 0.001 appeared as well.

The V gene lost 5 bases and the J gene lost 2 bases, with 16 bases spanning the gap. The CDR3 is made up of 15 amino acids. Germline lookup yields CDR1 MNHNS and CDR2 SASEGT. This clonotype was observed many times. Its target is not known. What was amplified from RNA transcripts were TCR beta CDR3 regions. TCR CDR3 underwent first-round RT-PCR with the HTBI primer set. From the multiplex PCR reads, TCRdb called clonotypes with MiXCR, one entry per CDR3 protein. Of 550,000 to 600,000 distinct CDR3 sequences listed, 12% to 15% were seen once; the top ten hold around 7%. The sequencing sample was made of blood. This sequence originates from a woman under 30 with Graves' ophthalmopathy. This chain uses TRBV6-1 with TRBJ2-7; D is possibly TRBD1 (6 bases). CDR3 sequence: CASSHPQGKAYEQYF. The CDR3 DNA reads TGTGCCAGCAGTCACCCTCAGGGGAAGGCCTACGAGCAGTACTTC.